This T cell receptor beta chain was recorded in a study of identical twins. Overall study results and limits: Excess low generation probability was seen in twin-shared out-of-frame alpha sequences.

This clonotype was seen a handful of times. Its antigen is not identified. Trimming took 3 bases from V and 3 from J; bases not matched to a gene: 8. The CDR3 spans 17 residues. Donors uniformly comprised healthy Caucasians. Template switching added a universal primer site, and cDNA bore unique molecular identifiers. MiXCR was run by TCRdb on the 5' RACE reads, yielding one entry per CDR3 protein. Among about 720,000 distinct CDR3 sequences listed, 15% to 20% were seen once. The data were also submitted as part of a second study, on T cells expressing NK-cell markers. This second report adds: The TCR beta repertoires were obtained from sorted CD3+CD56+NKG2C+, CD3+CD56+NKG2C- and CD3+CD56-NKG2C+ T cells.

The TCR originated in a young woman in good health. The sample comprised PBMCs. The chain couples TRBV12-3 or TRBV12-4 to TRBJ2-2; 9 bases agree with TRBD2. DNA for the CDR3: TGTGCCAGCAGTTTGGGTAGCGGGAGAATTGACACCGGGGAGCTGTTTTTT. It yields the protein CASSLGSGRIDTGELFF.